The rows below give T cell receptor beta chains drawn from one sample of a study of cytomegalovirus exposure and HLA in healthy donors. Sequencing was performed with immunoSEQ multiplex PCR; in TCRdb, only in-frame clones are kept and a portion is missing. Here the sample spans 80,000 to 100,000 clones, under 70% being singletons. The specimen was PBMCs. These receptor sequences come from a man in his fifties or sixties in good health and CMV-seronegative. The CDR3 runs from the conserved cysteine through the conserved F or W. The order of the fields is CDR3 DNA, CDR3 protein, V gene, clone size, D gene, J gene. D genes are given only for firm matches. The size entry is marked missing in some rows and otherwise reads once, few, many or a size class.

DNA: TGTGCCAGTAGTACTCGGACAGAGAATCAGCCCCAGCATTTT
CDR3: CASSTRTENQPQHF
V: TRBV19
size: -
D: -
J: TRBJ1-5

DNA: TGTGCCAGCAGTTTAGGAGGGGCATTTGGCTACACCTTC
CDR3: CASSLGGAFGYTF
V: TRBV28
size: -
D: -
J: TRBJ1-2

DNA: TGCGCCAGCAGTGACGGGACAGGAGGCTCTGGAAACACCATATATTTT
CDR3: CASSDGTGGSGNTIYF
V: TRBV10-1
size: -
D: TRBD1
J: TRBJ1-3

DNA: TGCGCCAGCAGCCAAGGGGACACAGATACGCAGTATTTT
CDR3: CASSQGDTDTQYF
V: TRBV5-1
size: -
D: -
J: TRBJ2-3

DNA: TGTGCCAGCAGCCATCCGGGGGAACGATCCAATGAGCAGTTCTTC
CDR3: CASSHPGERSNEQFF
V: TRBV7-9
size: -
D: -
J: TRBJ2-1

DNA: TGCGCCAGCAGCCAAGATGGTCAGGGGGCAAGTGGCTACACCTTC
CDR3: CASSQDGQGASGYTF
V: TRBV4-1
size: -
D: TRBD1
J: TRBJ1-2

DNA: TGTGCCTGGAGTGTAGGGAGCCTTAATGAAAAACTGTTTTTT
CDR3: CAWSVGSLNEKLFF
V: TRBV30
size: -
D: -
J: TRBJ1-4

DNA: TGTGCCAGCAGCTCCCCGCCGAGCGATGAGCAGTTCTTC
CDR3: CASSSPPSDEQFF
V: TRBV7-8
size: -
D: -
J: TRBJ2-1

DNA: TGTGCCAGCAGACGACCGGGACAGGGGAAGTACGAGCAGTACTTC
CDR3: CASRRPGQGKYEQYF
V: TRBV11-2
size: once
D: TRBD1
J: TRBJ2-7

DNA: TGTGCCAGCAGTTACTCCCGAAGGGGGTTGAACACTGAAGCTTTCTTT
CDR3: CASSYSRRGLNTEAFF
V: TRBV6-5
size: -
D: -
J: TRBJ1-1

DNA: TGTGCCAGCAGGGGGACAGCCAGGGGTAGAGAGACCCAGTACTTC
CDR3: CASRGTARGRETQYF
V: TRBV6-1
size: few
D: TRBD1
J: TRBJ2-5

DNA: TGCGCCAGCAGCAACACAGGGTTTAGTCAAGAGACCCAGTACTTC
CDR3: CASSNTGFSQETQYF
V: TRBV5-1
size: -
D: -
J: TRBJ2-5

DNA: TGTGCCAGCTCACCTAGACAGGGCCATAGGGCCTACTACGAGCAGTACTTC
CDR3: CASSPRQGHRAYYEQYF
V: TRBV18
size: -
D: TRBD1
J: TRBJ2-7

DNA: TGTGCCAGCAGCCAATTGGGACAGGGGCTAAAAGAGCAGTACTTC
CDR3: CASSQLGQGLKEQYF
V: TRBV14
size: -
D: TRBD1
J: TRBJ2-7

DNA: TGTGCCAGCAGTCCGGACAGGGTACTCTACAATGAGCAGTTCTTC
CDR3: CASSPDRVLYNEQFF
V: TRBV2
size: -
D: TRBD1
J: TRBJ2-1

DNA: TGTGCCATCAGTGTCGGGGACAGGGGAACCTACGAGCAGTACTTC
CDR3: CAISVGDRGTYEQYF
V: TRBV10-3
size: -
D: TRBD1
J: TRBJ2-7

DNA: TGCGCCAGCAGCCCGTCGCCTAGCGCCGCAGATACGCAGTATTTT
CDR3: CASSPSPSAADTQYF
V: TRBV5-1
size: once
D: -
J: TRBJ2-3

DNA: TGTGCCAGCAGTACGCAGGGAAGGAACACTGAAGCTTTCTTT
CDR3: CASSTQGRNTEAFF
V: TRBV6-5
size: -
D: -
J: TRBJ1-1

DNA: TGTGCCAGCATGGATCGAGCGGTCTACGAGCAGTACTTC
CDR3: CASMDRAVYEQYF
V: TRBV6-6
size: -
D: -
J: TRBJ2-7

DNA: TGTTCCAGCAGCTTAGCCCTACAGGGATTAGGCGGCTACACCTTC
CDR3: CSSSLALQGLGGYTF
V: TRBV7-9
size: -
D: -
J: TRBJ1-2

DNA: TGCGCCAGCAGCTTGTCCCCTACAGGGAGCTCTGGAAACACCATATATTTT
CDR3: CASSLSPTGSSGNTIYF
V: TRBV5-1
size: -
D: -
J: TRBJ1-3

DNA: TGTGCCAGCACCCGTACAGGGGGCAACTATGGCTACACCTTC
CDR3: CASTRTGGNYGYTF
V: TRBV27
size: -
D: TRBD1
J: TRBJ1-2

DNA: TGTGCCACCCCAGGCGGGGGTGATGGTACGCAGTATTTT
CDR3: CATPGGGDGTQYF
V: TRBV28
size: -
D: TRBD2
J: TRBJ2-3

DNA: TGTGCCAGCAGCCCCTGGGACAGCTTGCGCGGCTACACCTTC
CDR3: CASSPWDSLRGYTF
V: TRBV7-2
size: -
D: TRBD1
J: TRBJ1-2

DNA: TGTGCCATCAGGGGGCCACCCTCCAATGAGCAGTTCTTC
CDR3: CAIRGPPSNEQFF
V: TRBV10-3
size: few
D: -
J: TRBJ2-1

DNA: TGTGCCAGCAGCCTCCCCTCAACTAATGAAAAACTGTTTTTT
CDR3: CASSLPSTNEKLFF
V: TRBV7-2
size: -
D: -
J: TRBJ1-4

DNA: TGTGCCAGCAGCTTGGACCGTTACGAGCAGTACTTC
CDR3: CASSLDRYEQYF
V: TRBV5-4
size: few
D: -
J: TRBJ2-7

DNA: TGTGCCAGCAGCATTACAGCGGGGGAAGTGACCCAGTACTTC
CDR3: CASSITAGEVTQYF
V: TRBV7-2
size: few
D: TRBD2
J: TRBJ2-5

DNA: TGCGCCAGCAGCTTGAGGACAGGGGGCGCGAGGGGGGAGCTGTTTTTT
CDR3: CASSLRTGGARGELFF
V: TRBV5-1
size: -
D: TRBD1
J: TRBJ2-2

DNA: TGTGCCAGCAGCCTCAGGGGCCCGTCTGAAAAACTGTTTTTT
CDR3: CASSLRGPSEKLFF
V: TRBV5-4
size: -
D: -
J: TRBJ1-4

DNA: TGTGCCAGCAGCCCATCCCGGGAGTTACTAGAGACCCAGTACTTC
CDR3: CASSPSRELLETQYF
V: TRBV9
size: -
D: -
J: TRBJ2-5

DNA: TGTGCCAGCAGCGAGGGGGCGGGGGGGGGCACCGGGGAGCTGTTTTTT
CDR3: CASSEGAGGGTGELFF
V: TRBV9
size: -
D: TRBD2
J: TRBJ2-2

DNA: TGTGCCAGCAGCCAAGGACTGGAAGAGACCCAGTACTTC
CDR3: CASSQGLEETQYF
V: TRBV5-4
size: few
D: -
J: TRBJ2-5

DNA: TGCGCCAGCAGGCACGGGATAGGCAATCAGCCCCAGCATTTT
CDR3: CASRHGIGNQPQHF
V: TRBV23-1
size: -
D: -
J: TRBJ1-5

DNA: TGTGCCTGGAGTTCAGGGAGGGGAACTGAAGCTTTCTTT
CDR3: CAWSSGRGTEAFF
V: TRBV30
size: -
D: -
J: TRBJ1-1

DNA: TGTGCCAGCAGTTTCTGGCGGGAGGTGGACGAGCAGTACTTC
CDR3: CASSFWREVDEQYF
V: TRBV28
size: few
D: TRBD2
J: TRBJ2-7

DNA: TGTGCCAGCAGTGCATCACCGGGACAGGGGGCAGCTTTCTTT
CDR3: CASSASPGQGAAFF
V: TRBV6-4
size: -
D: TRBD1
J: TRBJ1-1

DNA: TGTGCCAGCAGTTATCACACAGGGAACACTGAAGCTTTCTTT
CDR3: CASSYHTGNTEAFF
V: TRBV27
size: -
D: -
J: TRBJ1-1

DNA: TGCGCCAGCAGTGACCTAGCGGGGGGTGAGCAGGATACGCAGTATTTT
CDR3: CASSDLAGGEQDTQYF
V: TRBV10-2
size: -
D: TRBD2
J: TRBJ2-3

DNA: TGTGCCAGCAGCGTAGGCAGCGACTCCACAGATACGCAGTATTTT
CDR3: CASSVGSDSTDTQYF
V: TRBV9
size: -
D: -
J: TRBJ2-3

DNA: TGCAGCGTTGAAGATGCCAGGAGGGAGTCCTACGAGCAGTACTTC
CDR3: CSVEDARRESYEQYF
V: TRBV29-1
size: -
D: -
J: TRBJ2-7